These 17 T cell receptor beta chains were sequenced from one sample in a study of T-cell memory formation after mild COVID-19. MiXCR, applied by TCRdb to the 5' RACE reads, yields one record per CDR3 protein. The table records roughly 400,000 distinct CDR3 sequences, roughly 24% of them present only once. The source material was PBMCs or a T cell subset sorted from them (not recorded which). The source of these receptors is an adult woman who had mild COVID-19 (a few samples of this study predate the infection). Cell type and time point are not known.

The chain has TRBV5-1 and TRBJ2-2; 13 nucleotides align to TRBD2. CDR1 is SGHRS and CDR2 is YFSETQ in the germline V gene. With V trimmed by 4 bases and J by 3 bases, 21 bases remained unmatched. The CDR3 contains 22 residues. CDR3: CASSVTGGHRTSGSLDTGELFF. The DNA for the CDR3 is TGCGCCAGCAGCGTTACAGGGGGCCATCGGACTAGCGGGAGTCTGGACACCGGGGAGCTGTTTTTT.

This clonotype has a handful of counts. The rearrangement links TRBV29-1 to TRBJ2-1; 8 bases agree with TRBD2. V shed 7 bases and J 4 bases; nucleotides not matched to a gene: 6. The germline V gene encodes CDR1 SQVTM and CDR2 ANQGSEA. This CDR3 region has 13 residues. CDR3 protein: CSAKAGVYNEQFF. As DNA, the CDR3 is TGCAGCGCCAAAGCGGGAGTTTACAATGAGCAGTTCTTC.

This sequence joins TRBV12-3 or TRBV12-4 and TRBJ1-1, with D possibly being TRBD1 (6 bases). This CDR3 comprises 15 residues. V was cut by 6 bases and J by 4 bases, with 18 bases left in between. The CDR3 spells CASSPTGGGRTEAFF. CDR3 sequence (DNA): TGTGCCAGCAGCCCCACGGGGGGGGGGCGCACTGAAGCTTTCTTT.

In its sample, this clonotype was seen a few times. This chain uses TRBV5-1 with TRBJ1-6; 7 positions agree with TRBD1. This CDR3 has 16 residues. Germline loops: CDR1 SGHRS, CDR2 YFSETQ. Trimming took 0 bases from V and 0 from J; bases not matched to a gene: 0. The CDR3 DNA follows: TGCGCCAGCAGCTTGGGGACAGGCTCCTATAATTCACCCCTCCACTTT. This codes for CASSLGTGSYNSPLHF.

The chain is built from TRBV5-1 and TRBJ2-7, with 13 bases fitting TRBD2. This CDR3 has 15 amino acids. Germline assignment: CDR1 SGHRS and CDR2 YFSETQ. V was pared by 4 bases and J by 5 bases, with 6 bases of the junction left unmatched. CDR3 sequence (DNA): TGCGCCAGCAGCCCCACTAGCGGGGGGGCCGACGAGCAGTACTTC. It yields the protein CASSPTSGGADEQYF.

The chain carries TRBV9 and TRBJ2-1; 15 bases line up with TRBD2. There are 17 residues in the CDR3. Germline loops: CDR1 SGDLS, CDR2 YYNGEE. Losses at the gene ends were 2 bases for V and 5 bases for J; bases not matched to a gene: 5. The CDR3 protein is CASSVGTSGRSNNEQFF. CDR3 DNA: TGTGCCAGCAGCGTGGGGACTAGCGGGAGGTCCAACAATGAGCAGTTCTTC.

This clonotype was detected once. The J gene is TRBJ2-1, the V gene TRBV7-9; D call uncertain. Germline CDR1 and CDR2: SEHNR and FQNEAQ (reference sequence). V lost 5 bases to trimming and J lost 15 bases, with 14 bases between them. This CDR3 comprises 11 residues. DNA of the CDR3: TGTGCCAGCAGCCTAGAGCATCGGCTGTTCTTC. Translated, it gives CASSLEHRLFF. The whole variable domain, remainder taken from reference TRBV7-9 and TRBJ2-1, is DTGVSQNPRHKITKRGQNVTFRCDPISEHNRLYWYRQTLGQGPEFLTYFQNEAQLEKSRLLSDRFSAERPKGSFSTLEIQRTEQGDSAMYLCASSLEHRLFFGPGTRLTVL.

In its sample, this clonotype was seen many times. The chain joins TRBV7-8 to TRBJ1-5; 9 bases are shared with TRBD1. Germline values: CDR1 SGHVS, CDR2 FQNEAQ. V lost 2 bases, J lost 7 bases, and 6 bases stayed unmatched. There are 15 residues in the CDR3. Here the CDR3 reads CASSLSDRGRQPQHF. CDR3 in DNA: TGTGCCAGCAGCTTATCGGACAGGGGAAGGCAGCCCCAGCATTTT.

The rearrangement joins TRBV5-1 to TRBJ2-1; weak D call: TRBD1 (5 bases). The CDR3 sequence is 16 residues long. The V and J ends lost 2 bases and 0 bases respectively, with 12 bases between them. The germline gives CDR1 SGHRS, CDR2 YFSETQ. The CDR3 reads CASSFVGPPSYNEQFF. The CDR3 DNA sequence: TGCGCCAGCAGCTTCGTGGGGCCACCCTCCTACAATGAGCAGTTCTTC. Full variable domain (rest looked up from reference TRBV5-1 and TRBJ2-1): KAGVTQTPRYLIKTRGQQVTLSCSPISGHRSVSWYQQTPGQGLQFLFEYFSETQRNKGNFPGRFSGRQFSNSRSEMNVSTLELGDSALYLCASSFVGPPSYNEQFFGPGTRLTVL.

The rearrangement links TRBV9 to TRBJ2-5; D may be TRBD1 (5 bases). The CDR3 runs to 14 residues. Germline loops: CDR1 SGDLS, CDR2 YYNGEE. Trimming took off 0 bases at V and 1 base at J, with 7 bases between the two ends. The DNA for the CDR3 is TGTGCCAGCAGCGTAGACAGGACCCAAGAGACCCAGTACTTC. This translates into CASSVDRTQETQYF.

The chain carries TRBV4-2 and TRBJ1-4, with D hard to call. The CDR3 runs to 12 residues. The V gene lost 4 bases and the J gene lost 5 bases, with 5 bases spanning the gap. Germline lookup yields CDR1 LGHNA and CDR2 YNFKEQ. The CDR3 DNA sequence: TGTGCCAGCAGCCCGAGGAATGAAAAACTGTTTTTT. It codes for CASSPRNEKLFF.

This clonotype turned up a few times. V is TRBV5-1 and J is TRBJ2-1; 7 bases agree with TRBD1. The germline V gene has CDR1 SGHRS and CDR2 YFSETQ. CDR3 length: 15 residues. Germline trimming cut 1 base from V and 6 bases from J; bases unmatched to any gene: 7. This CDR3 is CASSLRQGRGNEQFF. For the CDR3, the DNA is TGCGCCAGCAGCTTGCGACAGGGAAGGGGCAATGAGCAGTTCTTC.

V and J are TRBV14 and TRBJ1-1, with D hard to call. The V and J ends lost 4 bases and 4 bases respectively, with 16 bases between them. The germline CDR1 and CDR2 sequences are SGHDN and FVKESK. This CDR3 contains 15 residues. DNA of the CDR3: TGTGCCAGCAGCCGCTGGGAGGGATACGGCACTGAAGCTTTCTTT. Protein: CASSRWEGYGTEAFF.

This chain joins TRBV2 and TRBJ2-1, with D possibly being TRBD2 (6 bases). Germline CDR1 is SNHLY and CDR2 is FYNNEI. The CDR3 contains 15 residues. Trimming left V 6 bases short and J 0 bases short, with 12 bases between. This CDR3 reads CASRGLTYSYNEQFF. CDR3 in DNA: TGTGCCAGCAGAGGACTAACTTACTCCTACAATGAGCAGTTCTTC.

The rearrangement links TRBV5-1 to TRBJ2-1; 9 bases line up with TRBD1. Germline V gene lookup returns CDR1 SGHRS and CDR2 YFSETQ. The CDR3 is made up of 15 amino acids. Trimming removed 2 bases from V and 13 bases from J; junction bases left unmatched: 13. The CDR3 sequence is CASSLSGTGLDLQFF. CDR3 DNA: TGCGCCAGCAGCTTATCCGGGACAGGGTTAGACCTCCAGTTCTTC.

This sequence joins TRBV4-1 and TRBJ2-3, with 9 bases aligning to TRBD2. This CDR3 is 15 amino acids long. With V trimmed by 3 bases and J by 6 bases, 7 bases remained unmatched. Germline lookup yields CDR1 MGHRA and CDR2 YSYEKL. CDR3 in amino acids: CASSQIGLASDTQYF. CDR3 nucleotides: TGCGCCAGCAGCCAGATCGGACTAGCGTCGGATACGCAGTATTTT.

V and J are TRBV20-1 and TRBJ2-1; 11 bases line up with TRBD2. Trimming at V came to 3 bases and at J to 8 bases, leaving 12 bases not matched to a gene. The CDR3 covers 16 residues. Germline CDR1 reads DFQATT; CDR2 reads SNEGSKA (reference sequence). The CDR3: CSASSLNSGRADEQFF. The CDR3 region has the DNA TGCAGTGCTAGCTCACTTAATAGCGGGAGGGCCGATGAGCAGTTCTTC.